This T cell receptor beta chain was captured in a study of T cell changes during pregnancy in multiple sclerosis. The CDR3 runs 13 residues. Trimming cost V 8 bases and J 0 bases, with 10 bases left between them. From germline, CDR1 is MDHEN and CDR2 SYDVKM. Sequenced by immunoSEQ multiplex PCR; TCRdb stores in-frame clones only, minus some. The repertoire holds about 100,000 clones, with around 90% as singletons. This sequence originates from a female donor with multiple sclerosis, enrolled in a pregnancy study. The material was peripheral blood, obtained in the second trimester of pregnancy. The chain uses TRBV28 and TRBJ1-1, with a possible D match to TRBD1 (5 bases). The CDR3 region is CASWTTVNTEAFF. CDR3 bases: TGTGCCAGCTGGACGACAGTGAACACTGAAGCTTTCTTT.